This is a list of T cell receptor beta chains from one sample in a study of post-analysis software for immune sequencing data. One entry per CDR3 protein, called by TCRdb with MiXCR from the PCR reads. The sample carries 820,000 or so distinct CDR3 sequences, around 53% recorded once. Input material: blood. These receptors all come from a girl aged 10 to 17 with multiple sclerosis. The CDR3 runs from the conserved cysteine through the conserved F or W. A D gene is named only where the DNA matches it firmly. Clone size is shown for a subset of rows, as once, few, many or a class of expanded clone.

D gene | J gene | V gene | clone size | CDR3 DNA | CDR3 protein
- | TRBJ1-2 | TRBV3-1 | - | TGTGCCAGCAGCCCCCAGTCACAGGGTTATGGCTACACCTTC | CASSPQSQGYGYTF
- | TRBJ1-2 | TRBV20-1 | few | TGCAGTGCTAGGGCCCAGGGCATGAAGGACTATGGCTACACCTTC | CSARAQGMKDYGYTF
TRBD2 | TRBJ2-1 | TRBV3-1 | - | TGTGCCAGCAGCCAAATCCCGGCGGGACTAGCGTTTCTCAGCTCCTACAATGAGCAGTTCTTC | CASSQIPAGLAFLSSYNEQFF
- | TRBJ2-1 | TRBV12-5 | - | TGTGCTAGTGGCCGCACGAGAGGGCTCTACAATGAGCAGTTCTTC | CASGRTRGLYNEQFF
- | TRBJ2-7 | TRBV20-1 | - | TGCAGTGCAACAAGACAGGCCTCCTACGAGCAGTACTTC | CSATRQASYEQYF
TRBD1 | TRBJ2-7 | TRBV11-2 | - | TGTGCCAGCAGCTTATATCTGGACAGGGGATACGAGCAGTACTTC | CASSLYLDRGYEQYF
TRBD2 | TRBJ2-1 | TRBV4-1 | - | TGCACCAGCAGCCTACTCACGGGGGGAAGCTCCTACAATGAGCAGTTCTTC | CTSSLLTGGSSYNEQFF
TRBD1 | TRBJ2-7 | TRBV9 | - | TGTGCCAGCAGCGTAGGTGAACAGGGGTCAGCCTACGAGCAGTACTTC | CASSVGEQGSAYEQYF
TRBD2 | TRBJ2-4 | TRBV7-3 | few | TGTGCCAGCAGCTTACCCGGGGGGGAAAACATTCAGTACTTC | CASSLPGGENIQYF
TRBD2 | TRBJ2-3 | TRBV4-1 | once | TGCGCCAGCAGCCAAGATATAGCGGGGGGCTTCCAAGAAATCGAGAATACGCAGTATTTT | CASSQDIAGGFQEIENTQYF
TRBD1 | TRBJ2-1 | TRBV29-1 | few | TGCAGCGTTGAAGGGGGGGACAGGGAATATGAGCAGTTCTTC | CSVEGGDREYEQFF
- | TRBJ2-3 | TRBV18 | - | TGTGCCAGCTCACCACGGTTGAAGACTGGGGGAGGGCAGTATTTT | CASSPRLKTGGGQYF
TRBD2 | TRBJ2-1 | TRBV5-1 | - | TGCGCCAGCATCGAGGGTGCGGGAGGACCCCATGAGCAGTTCTTC | CASIEGAGGPHEQFF
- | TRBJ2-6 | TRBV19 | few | TGTGCCAGTAGCCCAGGGAGCTCTGGGGCCAACGTCCTGACTTTC | CASSPGSSGANVLTF
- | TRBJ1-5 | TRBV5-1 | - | TGCGCCAGCAGCTTGGGGCAGGGGAGCGATCAGCCCCAGCATTTT | CASSLGQGSDQPQHF
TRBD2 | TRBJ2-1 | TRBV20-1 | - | TGCAGTGCTAGAGCCAGCGGGAGAGTAGGAAATGAGCAGTTCTTC | CSARASGRVGNEQFF
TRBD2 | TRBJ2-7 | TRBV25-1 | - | TGTGCCAGCAGTGAGGGAGGGCGGTACGAGCAGTACTTC | CASSEGGRYEQYF
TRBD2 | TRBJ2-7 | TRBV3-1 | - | TGTGCCAGCAGCCAGAGCGGGGCCCTTTCCTACGAGCAGTACTTC | CASSQSGALSYEQYF
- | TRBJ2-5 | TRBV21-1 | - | TGTGCCAGCAGCAAAGGGGGGACTCAAGAGACCCAGTACTTC | CASSKGGTQETQYF
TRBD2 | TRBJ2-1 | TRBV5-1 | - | TGCGCCAGCAGCCTCGGGGGGACTAGCAATGATGAGCAGTTCTTC | CASSLGGTSNDEQFF
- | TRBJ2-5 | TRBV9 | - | TGTGCCAGCAGCGTAGGCGGCCGCCAAGAGACCCAGTACTTC | CASSVGGRQETQYF
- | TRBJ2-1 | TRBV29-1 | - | TGCAGCGCGAGAGGACTCCATTCCTACAATGAGCAGTTCTTC | CSARGLHSYNEQFF
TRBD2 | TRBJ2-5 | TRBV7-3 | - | TGTGCCAGCAGCCATAGAGCGGGGGGGAAAGAGACCCAGTACTTC | CASSHRAGGKETQYF
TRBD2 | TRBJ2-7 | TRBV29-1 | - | TGCAGCGTTGCGACTAGCGGGAGCTCCTACGAGCAGTACTTC | CSVATSGSSYEQYF
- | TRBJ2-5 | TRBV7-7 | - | TGTGCTAGCAGCTTAGCGGCCTTCTCGTACCAAGAGACCCAGTACTTC | CASSLAAFSYQETQYF
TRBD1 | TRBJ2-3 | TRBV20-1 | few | TGCAGTGCTAGGCCGGGACAGGGGGGTTTCACGCAGTATTTT | CSARPGQGGFTQYF